One and the same sample provided the 3 T cell receptor beta chains below, sequenced in a study of shared clonotypes between healthy human individuals. TCRdb's table, derived via immunoSEQ multiplex PCR, lists solely in-frame clones and lacks some. Counted here are millions of clones, approximately 93% occurring once; the ten biggest clones make up 0.39%. The specimen sequenced was naive CD4+ T cells from PBMCs. Subset noted: CD45RA+ positively selected. These receptors were taken from a man in his late teens or twenties in good health. Some clones in this sample may be carry-over from other donors' samples.

This chain links TRBV19 with TRBJ2-1, with TRBD2 matching over 7 bases. From germline, CDR1 is LNHDA and CDR2 SQIVND (reference sequence). The CDR3 extends over 17 amino acids. Trimming took 3 bases from V and 2 from J; bases not matched to a gene: 10. Here the CDR3 DNA reads TGTGCCAGTAGTATCGTCGGGCTAGCGGATACCTACAATGAGCAGTTCTTC. Encoded protein: CASSIVGLADTYNEQFF.

Notes on this clone: A read error may explain this, as a much larger clone is one base away. Other nucleotide sequences from this sample produce the same CDR3. V is TRBV2 and J is TRBJ1-5; 10 nucleotides agree with TRBD1. This CDR3 has 14 residues. Germline assignment: CDR1 SNHLY and CDR2 FYNNEI. V lost 6 bases to trimming and J lost 2 bases; unmatched junction nucleotides: 1. The CDR3 DNA sequence: TGTGCCAGCAGGGGGACAGGGGGCAATCAGCCCCAGCATTTT. Its translation is CASRGTGGNQPQHF. The full variable domain, with the rest looked up from reference TRBV2 and TRBJ1-5, is EPEVTQTPSHQVTQMGQEVILRCVPISNHLYFYWYRQILGQKVEFLVSFYNNEISEKSEIFDDQFSVERPDGSNFTLKIRSTKLEDSAMYFCASRGTGGNQPQHFGDGTRLSIL.

The V call is TRBV5-6, the J call TRBJ2-5, with 10 bases fitting TRBD2. Germline trimming cut 3 bases from V and 4 bases from J; bases unmatched to any gene: 3. The CDR3 runs 14 residues. Germline V gene lookup returns CDR1 SGHDT and CDR2 YYEEEE. The CDR3 nucleotides are TGTGCCAGCAGCTCAGTAGCGGGGGGAGAGACCCAGTACTTC. Encoded protein: CASSSVAGGETQYF.